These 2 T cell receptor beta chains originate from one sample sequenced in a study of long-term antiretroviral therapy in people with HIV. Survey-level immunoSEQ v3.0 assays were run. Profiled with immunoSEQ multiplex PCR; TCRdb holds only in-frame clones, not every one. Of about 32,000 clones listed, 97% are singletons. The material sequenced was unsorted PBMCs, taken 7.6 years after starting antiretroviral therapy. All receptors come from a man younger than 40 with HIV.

The CDR3 DNA is TGTGCCAGTAGTATGACACGGGGGACTGAAGCTTTCTTT. Translating gives CASSMTRGTEAFF. This chain links TRBV19 with TRBJ1-1; possible D gene TRBD1, 5 bases. The V and J ends lost 3 bases and 5 bases respectively, with 10 bases between them. The CDR3 has 13 amino acids. Germline CDR1 and CDR2: LNHDA and SQIVND (reference sequence).

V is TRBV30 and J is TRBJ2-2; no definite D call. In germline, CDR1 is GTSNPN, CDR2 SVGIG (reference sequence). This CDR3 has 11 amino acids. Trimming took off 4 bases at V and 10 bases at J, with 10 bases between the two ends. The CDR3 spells CAWKSQEELFF. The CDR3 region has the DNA TGTGCCTGGAAAAGTCAGGAGGAGCTGTTTTTT.